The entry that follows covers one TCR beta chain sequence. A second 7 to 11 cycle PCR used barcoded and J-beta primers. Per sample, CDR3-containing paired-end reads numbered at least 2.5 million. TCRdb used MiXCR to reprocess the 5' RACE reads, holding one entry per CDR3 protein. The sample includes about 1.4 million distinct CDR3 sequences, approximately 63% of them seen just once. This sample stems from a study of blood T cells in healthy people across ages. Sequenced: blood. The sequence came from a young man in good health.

CDR3 amino acids: CASSLAFQPGAFINLNIQYF. CDR3 DNA sequence: TGTGCCAGCAGCTTAGCGTTCCAGCCAGGGGCTTTTATAAATCTAAACATTCAGTACTTC. The chain joins TRBV7-2 to TRBJ2-4; D possibly corresponds to TRBD1 (6 bases). V was pared by 0 bases and J by 6 bases, with 27 bases between. Germline CDR1 is SGHTA and CDR2 is FQGNSA. The CDR3 covers 20 residues.